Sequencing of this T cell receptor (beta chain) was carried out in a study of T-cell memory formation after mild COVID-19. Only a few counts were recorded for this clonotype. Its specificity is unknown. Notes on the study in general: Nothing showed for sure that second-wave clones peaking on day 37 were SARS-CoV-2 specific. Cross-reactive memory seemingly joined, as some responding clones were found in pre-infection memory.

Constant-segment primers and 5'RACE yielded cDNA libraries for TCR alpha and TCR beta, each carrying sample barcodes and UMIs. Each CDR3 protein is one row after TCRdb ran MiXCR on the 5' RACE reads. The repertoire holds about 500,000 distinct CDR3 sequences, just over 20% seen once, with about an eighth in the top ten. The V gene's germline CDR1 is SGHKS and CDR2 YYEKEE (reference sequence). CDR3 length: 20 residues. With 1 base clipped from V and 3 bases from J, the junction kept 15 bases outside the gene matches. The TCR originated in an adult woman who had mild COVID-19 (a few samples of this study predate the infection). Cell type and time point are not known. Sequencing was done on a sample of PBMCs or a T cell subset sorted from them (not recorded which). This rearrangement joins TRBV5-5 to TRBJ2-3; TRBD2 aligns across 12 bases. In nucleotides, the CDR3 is TGTGCCAGCAGCTTGACCCCGACTAGCGGGGGCTTGAGAGGGACAGATACGCAGTATTTT. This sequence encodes CASSLTPTSGGLRGTDTQYF.